A single sample is the source of the 18 T cell receptor beta chains below, sequenced in a study of cytomegalovirus exposure and HLA in healthy donors. PCR amplification relied on 60 Vbeta primers (plus 13 Jbeta primers). Clones were read by immunoSEQ multiplex PCR, and TCRdb kept only the in-frame ones, dropping some. The sample holds under 150,000 clones, roughly four fifths seen once. Sequenced input: PBMCs. The receptors stem from a male donor in good health and CMV-seronegative.

The chain carries TRBV4-3 and TRBJ2-1, with 11 bases identical to TRBD2. Trimming at V came to 0 bases and at J to 8 bases, leaving 9 bases not matched to a gene. Looked up from germline, CDR1 is LGHNA and CDR2 is YSLEER. The CDR3 is 17 amino acids. CDR3 sequence (DNA): TGCGCCAGCAGCCAAGAGCCCACTAGCGGGAGTAACTATGAGCAGTTCTTC. This gives the protein CASSQEPTSGSNYEQFF.

The chain combines TRBV6-5 with TRBJ2-7, with 11 bases matching TRBD2. V lost 5 bases to trimming and J lost 5 bases; unmatched junction nucleotides: 8. This CDR3 has 15 amino acids. Germline CDR1 is MNHEY and CDR2 is SVGAGI. The CDR3 loop reads CASSPTGLAVHEQYF. Written as DNA, the CDR3 is TGTGCCAGCAGTCCGACGGGACTAGCGGTCCACGAGCAGTACTTC.

This sequence joins TRBV21-1 and TRBJ2-7; no DNA check was done on the table's D call, TRBD2. TRBV21-1 is deemed a pseudogene. The CDR3 totals 10 residues. CDR3 sequence (DNA): TGTGCCAGCACAACGGGGGAGCAGTACTTC. Amino acid sequence: CASTTGEQYF.

The chain joins TRBV6-5 to TRBJ1-6; 7 bases map to TRBD1. V shed 6 bases, J shed 9 bases, and the junction held 8 bases outside the gene matches. The CDR3 consists of 14 residues. Germline loops: CDR1 MNHEY, CDR2 SVGAGI. The CDR3 spells CASRLDRLGSPLHF. The CDR3 DNA follows: TGTGCCAGCAGGTTGGACAGGTTGGGTTCACCCCTCCACTTT.

This sequence joins TRBV6-6 and TRBJ2-7; tentative D call: TRBD1 (8 bases). Between the trimmed V and J ends, which lost 5 bases and 5 bases, there was a span of 19 bases. The germline V gene encodes CDR1 MNHNY and CDR2 SVGAGI (reference sequence). The CDR3 contains 15 residues. For the CDR3, the DNA is TGTGCCAGCAGTAACGGGGGGACAGGAGGGAACGAGCAGTACTTC. It codes for CASSNGGTGGNEQYF.

V gene TRBV7-2 combines with J gene TRBJ2-7; 7 positions agree with TRBD1. Germline V gene sequence: CDR1 SGHTA, CDR2 FQGNSA. This CDR3 contains 13 residues. V trimming: 3 bases; J trimming: 3 bases; junction bases outside the gene matches: 2. The CDR3 protein is CASSFGQDYEQYF. The CDR3, as DNA: TGTGCCAGCAGCTTTGGACAGGACTACGAGCAGTACTTC.

The V gene is TRBV19, the J gene TRBJ2-1, with 8 bases identical to TRBD2. This CDR3 has 14 residues. Germline CDR1 and CDR2: LNHDA and SQIVND (reference sequence). V gave up 9 bases and J gave up 6 bases; unmatched junction bases: 10. The CDR3 sequence is CASNSGMDLNEQFF. CDR3 nucleotides: TGTGCCAGCAATAGCGGGATGGACCTCAATGAGCAGTTCTTC.

This chain joins TRBV28 and TRBJ2-1; 9 nucleotides agree with TRBD2. J gave up 8 bases and V 5 bases, and 13 bases lay outside the gene matches. This CDR3 has 16 amino acids. Germline lookup yields CDR1 MDHEN and CDR2 SYDVKM. CDR3 amino acids: CASSRPHSGSDYEQFF. CDR3 sequence (DNA): TGTGCCAGCAGTCGCCCTCATAGCGGGAGCGACTATGAGCAGTTCTTC.

The CDR3 is CASSYREANEQFF. CDR3 nucleotide sequence: TGTGCCAGCAGTTACAGGGAGGCTAATGAGCAGTTCTTC. The chain links TRBV6-5 to TRBJ2-1; D may be TRBD2 (6 bases). Deletions cut 2 bases from V and 7 bases from J, with 9 bases between. Per the germline V gene, CDR1 is MNHEY and CDR2 is SVGAGI. The CDR3 has 13 amino acids.

The V and J genes are TRBV5-6 and TRBJ2-1, with 9 bases identical to TRBD2. The CDR3 consists of 14 residues. The V gene's germline CDR1 is SGHDT and CDR2 YYEEEE. V shed 0 bases, J shed 9 bases, and the junction held 4 bases outside the gene matches. The DNA for the CDR3 is TGTGCCAGCAGCTTGGGACTAGCGGTTGGTGAGCAGTTCTTC. Encoded protein: CASSLGLAVGEQFF.

CDR3 in amino acids: CASSSQGEAFF. Here the CDR3 DNA reads TGTGCCAGCAGCTCCCAGGGGGAAGCTTTCTTT. The genes are TRBV11-3 and TRBJ1-1, with a possible D match to TRBD1 (6 bases). CDR1 is SGHNT, CDR2 YENEEA, per germline. V was shortened by 4 bases and J by 8 bases, with 8 bases between the two germline ends. This CDR3 region has 11 residues.

V is TRBV19 and J is TRBJ1-5; D remains unclear. With 1 base removed from V and 3 bases from J, the gap between germline ends came to 13 bases. Germline assignment: CDR1 LNHDA and CDR2 SQIVND (reference sequence). CDR3 size: 16 residues. The CDR3 DNA is TGTGCCAGTAGTATAGGGACGGGAGCTTTCAATCAGCCCCAGCATTTT. Encoded protein: CASSIGTGAFNQPQHF.

The chain carries TRBV27 and TRBJ2-7; 13 nucleotides align to TRBD2. Germline CDR1 and CDR2: MNHEY and SMNVEV (reference sequence). V trimming: 6 bases; J trimming: 6 bases; junction bases outside the gene matches: 8. The CDR3 totals 15 residues. The CDR3 nucleotides read TGTGCCAGCAGCTCAACTAGCGGGAGGGTGGTCGAGCAGTACTTC. Translating gives CASSSTSGRVVEQYF.

The count of this clone is one. DNA of the CDR3: TGTGCCAGCAGTTTTGCGGGGGAAAAACTGTTTTTT. Translating gives CASSFAGEKLFF. The chain combines TRBV27 with TRBJ1-4; D is unclear. Germline V gives CDR1 MNHEY, CDR2 SMNVEV (reference sequence). The V and J ends lost 3 bases and 8 bases respectively, with 7 bases between them. This CDR3 has 12 residues.

The V and J genes are TRBV2 and TRBJ2-5, with D possibly TRBD1 on 5 matching bases. Trimming took off 5 bases at V and 6 bases at J, with 16 bases between the two ends. Germline CDR1 and CDR2: SNHLY and FYNNEI. This CDR3 has 14 amino acids. DNA of the CDR3: TGTGCCAGCAGTATTACAGGTGGTTTGAAGACCCAGTACTTC. Translating it yields CASSITGGLKTQYF.

The V call is TRBV7-6, the J call TRBJ2-7; 7 bases line up with TRBD1. The CDR3 consists of 15 residues. V dropped 6 bases and J dropped 3; count of bases not matched to a gene: 11. The germline V gene has CDR1 SGHVS and CDR2 FNYEAQ. The CDR3 loop is CASSTRTGRGYEQYF. As DNA, the CDR3 is TGTGCCAGCAGTACTAGGACAGGTAGGGGCTACGAGCAGTACTTC.

The chain couples TRBV27 to TRBJ2-7; perhaps TRBD2 as D (6 bases). V shed 5 bases and J shed 0 bases, with 14 bases lying between them. The CDR3 runs to 15 residues. In germline, CDR1 is MNHEY, CDR2 SMNVEV (reference sequence). CDR3 nucleotides: TGTGCCAGCAGTCCCCGGGACTCCCGCTCCTACGAGCAGTACTTC. Its protein product is CASSPRDSRSYEQYF.

The V gene is TRBV27, the J gene TRBJ2-7; a weak D match, TRBD1 (5 bases). Trimming removed 6 bases at V and 0 bases at J, with 6 bases between. Germline V gene sequence: CDR1 MNHEY, CDR2 SMNVEV (reference sequence). This CDR3 spans 12 amino acids. The CDR3 is CASRDSSYEQYF. The CDR3, as DNA: TGTGCCAGCAGAGACAGCTCCTACGAGCAGTACTTC.